This entry lists 18 T cell receptor beta chains sequenced from one sample in a study of blood T cell repertoires in COVID-19. Using immunoSEQ multiplex PCR, the repertoire was profiled, and TCRdb retains in-frame clones only, with some absent. Among some 120,000 clones listed, around nine tenths were seen once. Sequencing was done on a sample of peripheral blood. The receptor source for this set is a man aged 50 or older with COVID-19, enrolled during active disease.

This clone was recorded once. The chain uses TRBV24-1 and TRBJ2-5; 8 bases agree with TRBD1. The CDR3 totals 15 residues. With V trimmed by 4 bases and J by 4 bases, 7 bases remained unmatched. The germline gives CDR1 KGHDR, CDR2 SFDVKD. CDR3 residues: CATSDQGQGGETQYF. For the CDR3, the DNA is TGTGCCACCAGTGACCAAGGACAGGGAGGAGAGACCCAGTACTTC.

A single count supports this clone. V is TRBV29-1 and J is TRBJ2-3; a weak D match, TRBD1 (6 bases). V lost 3 bases, J lost 6 bases, and 13 bases lay in between. The CDR3 is made up of 13 amino acids. CDR1 and CDR2 (germline): SQVTM, ANQGSEA. CDR3 in DNA: TGCAGCGTTGAGTTACAGGGTTCCGATACGCAGTATTTT. Amino acids: CSVELQGSDTQYF.

The chain couples TRBV9 to TRBJ1-1; TRBD1 is a possible D gene (6 bases). Between the trimmed V and J ends, which lost 5 bases and 1 base, there was a span of 15 bases. This CDR3 contains 15 residues. Looked up from germline, CDR1 is SGDLS and CDR2 is YYNGEE. The CDR3 sequence is CASRGDTPKNTEAFF. The CDR3 DNA sequence: TGTGCCAGCAGGGGGGACACCCCTAAGAACACTGAAGCTTTCTTT. The complete variable domain, with remaining parts taken from reference TRBV9 and TRBJ1-1, reads DSGVTQTPKHLITATGQRVTLRCSPRSGDLSVYWYQQSLDQGLQFLIQYYNGEERAKGNILERFSAQQFPDLHSELNLSSLELGDSALYFCASRGDTPKNTEAFFGQGTRLTVV.

This sequence joins TRBV19 and TRBJ1-5, with a tentative D call TRBD1 (5 bases). The germline CDR1 and CDR2 sequences are LNHDA and SQIVND (reference sequence). The V end was cut by 3 bases, the J end by 2 bases, with 14 bases between. This CDR3 region has 16 residues. CDR3: CASSMGQGAGNQPQHF. CDR3 bases: TGTGCCAGTAGTATGGGGCAAGGGGCCGGCAATCAGCCCCAGCATTTT.

The chain employs TRBV7-2 and TRBJ2-7; a weak D match, TRBD1 (5 bases). This CDR3 spans 14 amino acids. From germline, CDR1 is SGHTA and CDR2 FQGNSA. V was cut by 5 bases and J by 4 bases, with 15 bases left in between. The CDR3 reads CASSQGGSRYEQYF. CDR3 in DNA: TGTGCCAGCAGCCAGGGCGGATCAAGGTACGAGCAGTACTTC.

The V call is TRBV2, the J call TRBJ1-6, with D uncertain. Germline assignment: CDR1 SNHLY and CDR2 FYNNEI. The CDR3 loop spans 16 amino acids. V lost 6 bases and J 9 bases, leaving 21 bases between the germline ends. The CDR3, as DNA: TGTGCCAGCAGCGCCCAGGCGGGTCTTGTAGGTTCACCCCTCCACTTT. Translating gives CASSAQAGLVGSPLHF.

The V and J genes are TRBV30 and TRBJ1-2; the D is unclear. This CDR3 is 8 amino acids long. Trimming removed 7 bases at V and 6 bases at J, with 3 bases between. Germline V gene lookup returns CDR1 GTSNPN and CDR2 SVGIG (reference sequence). CDR3 residues: CASDGYTF. CDR3 in DNA: TGTGCCTCTGATGGCTACACCTTC.

The gene calls are TRBV2 and TRBJ2-5; 10 positions agree with TRBD1. This CDR3 spans 13 amino acids. Per germline, CDR1 SNHLY and CDR2 FYNNEI. The junction had 3 bases not matched to a gene; V was cut back by 6 bases and J by 5 bases. The CDR3 sequence: CASRTGGGETQYF. The DNA of the CDR3 is TGTGCCAGCAGGACAGGGGGCGGGGAGACCCAGTACTTC.

The V gene is TRBV14, the J gene TRBJ2-5; 8 bases fit TRBD2. The V gene's germline CDR1 is SGHDN and CDR2 FVKESK. The CDR3 has 13 residues. With 0 bases clipped from V and 9 bases from J, the junction kept 3 bases outside the gene matches. The CDR3 protein is CASSQDYGRAQYF. In nucleotides, the CDR3 is TGTGCCAGCAGCCAAGATTACGGGAGGGCCCAGTACTTC.

The chain carries TRBV18 and TRBJ2-2, with D perhaps TRBD1 or TRBD2 (6 bases each). V shed 5 bases and J shed 6 bases, with 16 bases lying between them. The CDR3 is made up of 15 amino acids. Germline loops: CDR1 KGHSH, CDR2 LQKENI. The CDR3 loop reads CASSSQGGQAGELFF. DNA for the CDR3: TGTGCCAGCTCATCACAGGGAGGTCAGGCCGGGGAGCTGTTTTTT.

The chain is built from TRBV10-3 and TRBJ1-3, with D possibly being TRBD1 (5 bases). The CDR3 extends over 15 amino acids. Trimming shortened V by 8 bases and J by 0 bases, and 14 bases separated the two germline ends. Germline V gene data show CDR1 as ENHRY and CDR2 as SYGVKD. This CDR3 reads CAILVRTSSGNTIYF. Written as DNA, the CDR3 is TGTGCCATCTTGGTCCGGACAAGCTCTGGAAACACCATATATTTT.

This clone has a single count. The chain employs TRBV18 and TRBJ1-6; D may be TRBD1 (5 bases). CDR1 is KGHSH and CDR2 is LQKENI in the germline V gene. This CDR3 is built from 13 residues. Trimming took 2 bases from V and 10 from J, leaving 9 bases between them. CDR3 region: CASSPSTESPLHF. The CDR3 nucleotides read TGTGCCAGCTCACCATCGACAGAGTCACCCCTCCACTTT. The full variable domain, its missing parts supplied by reference TRBV18 and TRBJ1-6, is NAGVMQNPRHLVRRRGQEARLRCSPMKGHSHVYWYRQLPEEGLKFMVYLQKENIIDESGMPKERFSAEFPKEGPSILRIQQVVRGDSAAYFCASSPSTESPLHFGNGTRLTVT.

The rearrangement uses TRBV5-1 and TRBJ2-2, with 9 bases lining up with TRBD1. The CDR3 extends over 18 amino acids. From germline, CDR1 is SGHRS and CDR2 YFSETQ. J lost 5 bases, V lost 2 bases, and 13 bases had no gene match. In DNA, the CDR3 is TGCGCCAGCAGCTTACTACAACAGGGGGCCTCGAGGACCGGGGAGCTGTTTTTT. This gives the protein CASSLLQQGASRTGELFF.

This clone was counted only a few times. V gene TRBV6-1 combines with J gene TRBJ1-3; D might be TRBD1 (5 bases). From germline, CDR1 is MNHNS and CDR2 SASEGT. V was pared by 2 bases and J by 6 bases, with 14 bases between. The CDR3 is made up of 15 amino acids. CDR3 DNA sequence: TGTGCCAGCAGTGAACTTCTCAGGGAGGCAAACACCATATATTTT. It yields the protein CASSELLREANTIYF.

J is TRBJ1-2 and V is TRBV19, with D perhaps TRBD1 (6 bases). Trimming pared 3 bases from V and 2 bases from J, leaving 13 bases between. Looked up from germline, CDR1 is LNHDA and CDR2 is SQIVND (reference sequence). The CDR3 consists of 15 residues. CDR3: CASSILGTSNYGYTF. CDR3 nucleotides: TGTGCCAGTAGTATCCTGGGGACATCGAACTATGGCTACACCTTC.

The chain links TRBV9 to TRBJ2-6; a possible D gene is TRBD2 (6 bases). The CDR3 spans 17 residues. V was pared by 3 bases and J by 0 bases, with 13 bases between. CDR1 and CDR2 from the germline V gene are SGDLS and YYNGEE. For the CDR3, the DNA is TGTGCCAGCAGCGCTACCGGGGGACCCTCTGGGGCCAACGTCCTGACTTTC. It translates to CASSATGGPSGANVLTF.

The chain recombines TRBV4-1 with TRBJ2-1, with D tentatively TRBD2 (6 bases). The V gene lost 4 bases and the J gene lost 4 bases, with 20 bases spanning the gap. The CDR3 loop spans 17 amino acids. Per the germline V gene, CDR1 is MGHRA and CDR2 is YSYEKL. The CDR3 protein is CASSRLSRDLLYNEQFF. CDR3 in DNA: TGCGCCAGCAGCCGCTTATCCCGGGACTTACTATACAATGAGCAGTTCTTC.

The chain carries TRBV9 and TRBJ1-2; 7 bases fit TRBD1. This CDR3 is 14 amino acids long. The junction had 3 bases not matched to a gene; V was cut back by 0 bases and J by 4 bases. The germline V gene has CDR1 SGDLS and CDR2 YYNGEE. CDR3 in DNA: TGTGCCAGCAGCGTAGCAGGGGGATTCTATGGCTACACCTTC. Its protein is CASSVAGGFYGYTF.